The 8 T cell receptor beta chains below all came from one sample that was sequenced in a study of blood T cell repertoires in COVID-19. The data were produced by immunoSEQ multiplex PCR, yet TCRdb's version contains in-frame clones alone and is incomplete. This table has tens of thousands of clones, around 90% appearing once. Material for sequencing was peripheral blood. The receptors were sampled from a man aged 65 to 85 with acute or convalescent COVID-19.

On this clone: A read error may account for a junction end that differs from germline. The V and J genes are TRBV6-1 and TRBJ2-3; no clear D gene. The germline V gene encodes CDR1 MNHNS and CDR2 SASEGT. The CDR3 covers 15 residues. The CDR3 reads CASSKAGALGDTQYF. In DNA form, the CDR3 reads TGTGCCAGCAGTAAAGCTGGCGCCCTCGGGGATACGCAGTATTTT.

The rearrangement joins TRBV2 to TRBJ1-4; TRBD1 aligns across 7 bases. After removal of 7 bases from V and 7 bases from J, the junction contained 9 bases not matched to a gene. The CDR3 spans 14 residues. Looked up from germline, CDR1 is SNHLY and CDR2 is FYNNEI. Here the CDR3 reads CASTKQGFGEKLFF. CDR3 nucleotide sequence: TGTGCCAGCACCAAACAGGGGTTCGGTGAAAAACTGTTTTTT.

The chain combines TRBV6-2 or TRBV6-3 with TRBJ1-4; unclear D gene. V was pared by 2 bases and J by 13 bases, with 8 bases between. This CDR3 is built from 11 residues. Germline CDR1 MNHEY, CDR2 SVGEGT. Here the CDR3 reads CASSYGGTLFF. The CDR3 bases are TGTGCCAGCAGTTACGGAGGTACACTGTTTTTT.

V and J are TRBV28 and TRBJ2-7; the D gene is possibly TRBD1 (6 bases). Germline V CDR1 and CDR2: MDHEN, SYDVKM. The germline V and J ends were trimmed by 7 bases and 0 bases, with 13 bases remaining between them. The CDR3 extends over 14 amino acids. Here the CDR3 DNA reads TGTGCCAGCACCCTGGGGGCAGGCTCCTACGAGCAGTACTTC. Amino acids: CASTLGAGSYEQYF.

The chain has TRBV27 and TRBJ1-6; TRBD1 matches at 9 bases. Germline V gene data show CDR1 as MNHEY and CDR2 as SMNVEV (reference sequence). This CDR3 comprises 15 residues. Trimming removed 3 bases from V and 6 bases from J; junction bases left unmatched: 3. CDR3 nucleotide sequence: TGTGCCAGCAGTTTCTCGACAGGGGGTAATTCACCCCTCCACTTT. It codes for CASSFSTGGNSPLHF.

The chain links TRBV6-5 to TRBJ1-1; D perhaps matches TRBD1 (5 bases). This CDR3 comprises 14 residues. Germline V gene lookup returns CDR1 MNHEY and CDR2 SVGAGI. The V end was cut by 11 bases, the J end by 0 bases, with 16 bases between. CDR3 coding DNA: TGTGCCGGTACACCCGGACAAATGAACACTGAAGCTTTCTTT. It yields the protein CAGTPGQMNTEAFF.

The chain joins TRBV5-4 to TRBJ2-7; D possibly corresponds to TRBD1 (8 bases). V was trimmed by 1 base and J by 6 bases, leaving 11 bases between them. Germline V lookup: CDR1 SGHNT, CDR2 YYREEE (reference sequence). The CDR3 has 13 residues. CDR3: CASSLYRGGEQYF. CDR3 coding DNA: TGTGCCAGCAGCTTGTACAGGGGGGGCGAGCAGTACTTC.

The V call is TRBV2, the J call TRBJ2-7; D is perhaps TRBD1 (6 bases). The CDR3 sequence is 14 residues long. V dropped 5 bases and J dropped 1 base, with 12 bases sitting between them. Germline CDR1 SNHLY, CDR2 FYNNEI. This chain's CDR3 is CASSTGLPSYEQYF. CDR3 DNA sequence: TGTGCCAGCAGTACAGGGCTACCTTCCTACGAGCAGTACTTC.